The rows below give T cell receptor beta chains drawn from one sample of a study of PD-L1 blockade in urothelial cancer. The repertoire was sequenced with immunoSEQ multiplex PCR; TCRdb's copy has only in-frame clones and lacks some. The table records roughly 53,000 clones, around 85% of them present only once. The starting material was PBMCs, obtained around atezolizumab (anti-PD-L1) treatment. All receptors come from a woman in her sixties or seventies with urothelial cancer. Each CDR3 is given with its conserved first and last residue. D genes are given only for firm matches. The listing skips clone size in some rows; elsewhere it reads once, few, many or a size class.

V gene	CDR3 length	clone size	D gene	J gene	CDR3 protein	CDR3 DNA
TRBV19	14	NA	TRBD1	TRBJ2-7	CASSPDRVTYEQYF	TGTGCCAGTAGTCCAGACAGGGTGACCTACGAGCAGTACTTC
TRBV5-6	14	NA	NA	TRBJ2-2	CASSLRAITGELFF	TGTGCCAGCAGTTTGCGAGCCATCACCGGGGAGCTGTTTTTT
TRBV10-3	12	NA	NA	TRBJ2-7	CASGTHSYEQYF	TGTGCCTCAGGGACACATTCCTACGAGCAGTACTTC
TRBV6-5	12	few	NA	TRBJ2-7	CASSQAKSEQYF	TGTGCCAGCAGTCAAGCAAAAAGTGAGCAGTACTTC
TRBV27	15	NA	NA	TRBJ2-4	CASSLVGGSKNIQYF	TGTGCCAGCAGTTTAGTAGGGGGTTCCAAAAACATTCAGTACTTC
TRBV3-2	8	NA	NA	TRBJ2-5	CAIDTTNF	TGTGCCATCGATACTACCAACTTC
TRBV19	14	NA	NA	TRBJ2-1	CASSGAVRLNEQFF	TGTGCCAGTAGTGGGGCCGTGAGGTTGAATGAGCAGTTCTTC
TRBV27	16	NA	TRBD2	TRBJ2-7	CASKGPLAGASYEQYF	TGTGCCAGTAAGGGTCCATTAGCGGGAGCATCCTACGAGCAGTACTTC
TRBV9	18	NA	TRBD2	TRBJ2-3	CASSTGLAEGVSTDTQYF	TGTGCCAGCAGCACGGGACTAGCGGAGGGGGTTAGCACAGATACGCAGTATTTT
TRBV4-3	16	once	NA	TRBJ2-5	CASSPGQDDSQETQYF	TGCGCCAGCAGCCCAGGTCAGGACGACAGCCAAGAGACCCAGTACTTC
TRBV28	15	NA	NA	TRBJ1-2	CASSSWREANYGYTF	TGTGCCAGCAGTTCTTGGAGGGAAGCTAACTATGGCTACACCTTC
TRBV10-3	15	NA	NA	TRBJ2-3	CAISEWAGATDTQYF	TGTGCCATCAGTGAGTGGGCGGGGGCCACAGATACGCAGTATTTT
TRBV2	13	NA	TRBD1	TRBJ1-2	CASSEGTGGGYTF	TGTGCCAGCAGTGAAGGGACAGGAGGAGGCTACACCTTC
TRBV5-6	15	NA	TRBD1	TRBJ2-3	CASRDRGYLGDTQYF	TGTGCCAGTCGGGACAGGGGCTACCTGGGAGATACGCAGTATTTT
TRBV11-2	15	NA	NA	TRBJ2-3	CASSPLQGLTDTQYF	TGTGCCAGCAGCCCCCTGCAGGGGTTAACAGATACGCAGTATTTT
TRBV27	15	NA	TRBD2	TRBJ2-1	CASSVTSGGYNEQFF	TGTGCCAGCAGCGTCACTAGCGGGGGTTACAATGAGCAGTTCTTC
TRBV4-2	16	NA	TRBD2	TRBJ2-7	CASSPVGAGMTYEQYF	TGTGCCAGCAGCCCCGTGGGAGCGGGGATGACCTACGAGCAGTACTTC
TRBV15	14	NA	NA	TRBJ2-5	CATSRGLVGETQYF	TGTGCCACCAGCAGAGGACTAGTCGGCGAGACCCAGTACTTC
TRBV27	16	once	TRBD1	TRBJ2-7	CASSPWGNRGYYEQYF	TGTGCCAGCAGCCCATGGGGGAACAGGGGCTATTACGAGCAGTACTTC
TRBV27	16	NA	NA	TRBJ1-2	CASRIRSWDSGHGYTF	TGTGCCAGCAGAATTCGATCCTGGGACTCCGGGCATGGCTACACCTTC
TRBV5-6	17	many	TRBD1	TRBJ1-2	CASSHPPPTGGRYGYTF	TGTGCCAGCAGCCATCCTCCTCCGACAGGGGGAAGATATGGCTACACCTTC
TRBV6-5	15	few	TRBD2	TRBJ2-1	CASSYAGGRLNEQFF	TGTGCCAGCAGTTACGCGGGGGGCCGACTCAATGAGCAGTTCTTC
TRBV9	16	NA	TRBD1	TRBJ2-7	CASSLGQGSVFYEQYF	TGTGCCAGCAGCTTGGGACAGGGCTCCGTTTTCTACGAGCAGTACTTC
TRBV27	15	NA	NA	TRBJ2-5	CASSWGSTGEGTQYF	TGTGCCAGCAGTTGGGGCTCGACAGGGGAGGGGACCCAGTACTTC
TRBV10-3	16	NA	NA	TRBJ2-7	CAISGSPRRGISEQYF	TGTGCCATCAGTGGAAGCCCCCGAAGGGGAATTTCCGAGCAGTACTTC
TRBV7-2	14	NA	NA	TRBJ2-1	CASSLGGVKAEQFF	TGTGCCAGCAGCCTGGGCGGGGTTAAGGCTGAGCAGTTCTTC
TRBV18	12	few	NA	TRBJ1-1	CASSPTSTEAFF	TGTGCCAGCTCACCAACGAGCACTGAAGCTTTCTTT
TRBV11-2	14	NA	NA	TRBJ2-7	CASRPLRGYYEQYF	TGTGCCAGCAGGCCTCTGCGGGGCTACTACGAGCAGTACTTC
TRBV7-2	16	NA	NA	TRBJ1-2	CASSLHRAHSGYGYTF	TGTGCCAGCAGCTTACACAGGGCCCACTCCGGCTATGGCTACACCTTC
TRBV5-1	16	NA	TRBD1	TRBJ1-1	CASSRDRVGLNTEAFF	TGCGCCAGCAGCAGGGACAGGGTCGGGTTGAACACTGAAGCTTTCTTT
TRBV27	16	NA	TRBD1	TRBJ2-7	CASKRFPGQNSYEQYF	TGTGCCAGCAAACGCTTTCCGGGACAGAACTCCTACGAGCAGTACTTC
TRBV28	15	NA	TRBD2	TRBJ2-1	CASSLAGVLYNEQFF	TGTGCCAGCAGTTTAGCGGGGGTCCTATACAATGAGCAGTTCTTC
TRBV2	13	once	NA	TRBJ1-2	CASTSTGNYGYTF	TGTGCCAGCACCTCTACAGGGAACTATGGCTACACCTTC
TRBV27	14	NA	NA	TRBJ2-5	CASKLDRGRETQYF	TGTGCCAGCAAACTTGACAGAGGTCGGGAGACCCAGTACTTC
TRBV19	14	few	NA	TRBJ1-1	CASSIANRAVEAFF	TGTGCCAGTAGTATAGCAAACAGGGCCGTTGAAGCTTTCTTT
TRBV6-4	14	NA	NA	TRBJ1-1	CASLPGRMNTEAFF	TGTGCCAGCCTTCCGGGGAGGATGAACACTGAAGCTTTCTTT
TRBV4-3	14	NA	NA	TRBJ2-7	CASSQGSYPDEQYF	TGCGCCAGCAGCCAAGGGAGCTACCCAGACGAGCAGTACTTC
TRBV9	12	NA	NA	TRBJ1-6	CASRKENSPLHF	TGTGCCAGCAGGAAGGAGAATTCACCCCTCCACTTT
TRBV28	14	NA	NA	TRBJ1-2	CASMRAPHWDGYTF	TGTGCCAGCATGCGGGCCCCGCACTGGGATGGCTACACCTTC
TRBV28	11	NA	NA	TRBJ2-1	CASSYSGEQFF	TGTGCCAGCAGTTATAGTGGTGAGCAGTTCTTC
TRBV11-3	14	NA	TRBD1	TRBJ2-2	CASSLRGQTGELFF	TGTGCCAGCAGCCTCAGGGGGCAAACCGGGGAGCTGTTTTTT